Shown below are 13 T cell receptor beta chains from a single sample sequenced in a study of blood T cell repertoires in COVID-19. Sequenced by immunoSEQ multiplex PCR; TCRdb stores in-frame clones only, minus some. The data show approximately 530,000 clones, 70% to 90% seen once. Sequencing was carried out using peripheral blood. The receptors come from a woman in her forties or fifties with COVID-19, enrolled during active disease.

J is TRBJ2-7 and V is TRBV28; 8 positions agree with TRBD1. The germline V gene encodes CDR1 MDHEN and CDR2 SYDVKM. V lost 3 bases and J lost 1; bases outside the gene matches: 8. The CDR3 is 16 residues long. CDR3 nucleotides: TGTGCCAGCAGTTTCCGACAGGGGTGGTCGTCCTACGAGCAGTACTTC. Encoded protein: CASSFRQGWSSYEQYF.

The chain uses TRBV28 and TRBJ1-6; no reliable D call. The germline V gene has CDR1 MDHEN and CDR2 SYDVKM. Deletions cut 11 bases from V and 2 bases from J, with 10 bases between. CDR3 size: 13 residues. CDR3 in DNA: TGTGCCCACGGGAACACCTATAATTCACCCCTCCACTTT. This sequence encodes CAHGNTYNSPLHF.

The chain links TRBV7-9 to TRBJ2-3; D gene unclear. Germline V gene lookup returns CDR1 SEHNR and CDR2 FQNEAQ (reference sequence). Trimming cost V 5 bases and J 6 bases, with 18 bases left between them. The CDR3 has 15 amino acids. The CDR3 region is CASSQRPLGSDTQYF. The CDR3 DNA is TGTGCCAGCAGCCAAAGACCCCTAGGTTCGGATACGCAGTATTTT.

This clone has a single count. The gene calls are TRBV29-1 and TRBJ2-5; D is perhaps TRBD2 (6 bases). The CDR3 covers 13 residues. Germline CDR1 SQVTM, CDR2 ANQGSEA. V lost 7 bases, J lost 3 bases, and 15 bases lay in between. The CDR3 spells CSARASAEETQYF. CDR3 bases: TGCAGCGCCAGGGCTAGCGCGGAAGAGACCCAGTACTTC.

This chain joins TRBV11-2 and TRBJ2-5, with 10 bases fitting TRBD1. CDR1 is SGHAT, CDR2 FQNNGV, per germline. V lost 5 bases, J lost 5 bases, and 8 bases stayed unmatched. The CDR3 runs to 15 residues. CDR3 nucleotide sequence: TGTGCCAGCAGCCCGAGACAGGGGGCTGGGGAGACCCAGTACTTC. Amino acid sequence: CASSPRQGAGETQYF.

This chain uses TRBV5-1 with TRBJ1-1, with 7 nucleotides matching TRBD1. Trimming took 0 bases from V and 4 from J; bases not matched to a gene: 15. The germline CDR1 and CDR2 sequences are SGHRS and YFSETQ. The CDR3 runs 18 residues. Written as DNA, the CDR3 is TGCGCCAGCAGCTTGGCCACAGGGGCCCCAGGCGTCGGCACTGAAGCTTTCTTT. It specifies CASSLATGAPGVGTEAFF.

To note about this clone: Additional DNA sequences in this sample encode the identical CDR3. This rearrangement joins TRBV28 to TRBJ2-7; D not certain. The CDR3 contains 12 residues. The germline CDR1 and CDR2 sequences are MDHEN and SYDVKM. V lost 3 bases and J lost 1, with 4 bases in between. CDR3: CASSFGSYEQYF. The CDR3 region has the DNA TGTGCCAGCAGTTTCGGTTCCTACGAGCAGTACTTC.

The genes are TRBV6-6 and TRBJ2-3; D is unresolved. Trimming shortened V by 7 bases and J by 5 bases, and 7 bases separated the two germline ends. This CDR3 is built from 11 residues. Germline-derived CDR1 and CDR2 are MNHNY and SVGAGI (reference sequence). CDR3 residues: CASTNRDTQYF. The DNA of the CDR3 is TGTGCCAGCACCAACAGAGATACGCAGTATTTT.

The V call is TRBV5-6, the J call TRBJ1-4; no firm D call. The CDR3 is 14 residues long. CDR1 is SGHDT, CDR2 YYEEEE, per germline. The germline V and J ends were trimmed by 0 bases and 4 bases, with 7 bases remaining between them. CDR3 in amino acids: CASSLEGGNEKLFF. Here the CDR3 DNA reads TGTGCCAGCAGCTTGGAGGGAGGTAATGAAAAACTGTTTTTT.

The chain is built from TRBV27 and TRBJ2-2; 11 bases match TRBD1. V gave up 5 bases and J gave up 5 bases; unmatched junction bases: 4. Germline lookup yields CDR1 MNHEY and CDR2 SMNVEV (reference sequence). The CDR3 totals 15 residues. The CDR3: CASSHGTGGTGELFF. CDR3 DNA sequence: TGTGCCAGCAGTCACGGGACAGGGGGGACCGGGGAGCTGTTTTTT.

The chain employs TRBV10-2 and TRBJ1-1, with D hard to call. Looked up from germline, CDR1 is WSHSY and CDR2 is SAAADI. This CDR3 has 15 residues. V lost 2 bases and J lost 4, with 14 bases in between. The CDR3 sequence is CASSENQAGGTEAFF. In nucleotides, the CDR3 is TGCGCCAGCAGTGAGAATCAAGCGGGTGGCACTGAAGCTTTCTTT.

This chain uses TRBV29-1 with TRBJ1-1; 9 nucleotides agree with TRBD1. CDR3 length equals 13 residues. Germline CDR1 SQVTM, CDR2 ANQGSEA. J gave up 2 bases and V 5 bases, and 3 bases lay outside the gene matches. Here the CDR3 reads CSVNRGQNTEAFF. CDR3 DNA sequence: TGCAGCGTTAACAGGGGGCAAAACACTGAAGCTTTCTTT.

The genes are TRBV30 and TRBJ2-3, with D possibly being TRBD1 (7 bases). Germline V gene sequence: CDR1 GTSNPN, CDR2 SVGIG (reference sequence). This CDR3 comprises 16 residues. The V and J ends lost 0 bases and 5 bases respectively, with 18 bases between them. CDR3 amino acids: CAWSVLFGQEGDTQYF. The CDR3 DNA reads as TGTGCCTGGAGTGTATTATTCGGACAGGAGGGAGATACGCAGTATTTT.